These 8 T cell receptor beta chains share one sample of origin, sequenced in a study of shared clonotypes between healthy human individuals. Profiling relied on immunoSEQ multiplex PCR, and the TCRdb table lists in-frame clones only, not all of them. The sample lists about 1.1 million clones; approximately 77% were seen once. Sequencing was done on a sample of memory CD4+ T cells from PBMCs. Subset in this sample: CD45RA-negative fraction. These receptors originate from a man aged 18 to 30 in good health. Some clones in this sample may be carry-over from other donors' samples.

V and J are TRBV5-8 and TRBJ2-1; 7 positions match TRBD2. CDR3 length: 16 residues. V lost 9 bases, J lost 0 bases, and 12 bases stayed unmatched. Germline CDR1 reads SGHTS; CDR2 reads YDEGEE. The CDR3 loop reads CAKQAARGYSYNEQFF. CDR3 sequence (DNA): TGTGCCAAGCAAGCTGCGCGGGGGTACTCCTACAATGAGCAGTTCTTC.

The chain uses TRBV15 and TRBJ1-5; the D gene is possibly TRBD1 (6 bases). The CDR3 spans 16 residues. Germline loops: CDR1 LNHNV, CDR2 YYDKDF (reference sequence). V dropped 3 bases and J dropped 3 bases, with 15 bases sitting between them. The CDR3 sequence is CATSSLLGGLNQPQHF. The CDR3 nucleotides read TGTGCCACCAGCAGCCTTCTGGGGGGCCTCAATCAGCCCCAGCATTTT. Variable domain in full (rest from reference TRBV15 and TRBJ1-5): DAMVIQNPRYQVTQFGKPVTLSCSQTLNHNVMYWYQQKSSQAPKLLFHYYDKDFNNEADTPDNFQSRRPNTSFCFLDIRSPGLGDTAMYLCATSSLLGGLNQPQHFGDGTRLSIL.

The J gene is TRBJ2-1, the V gene TRBV18; 8 nucleotides match TRBD1. J lost 3 bases, V lost 2 bases, and 3 bases had no gene match. Germline loops: CDR1 KGHSH, CDR2 LQKENI. The CDR3 covers 15 residues. The CDR3 DNA reads TGTGCCAGCTCACCAGGACAGGGAGGCTACAATGAGCAGTTCTTC. It is translated as CASSPGQGGYNEQFF.

This clone was found once. The rearrangement links TRBV15 to TRBJ1-5; 7 bases align to TRBD1. The CDR3 has 15 residues. With 0 bases clipped from V and 6 bases from J, the junction kept 5 bases outside the gene matches. Per germline, CDR1 LNHNV and CDR2 YYDKDF (reference sequence). The CDR3 coding sequence is TGTGCCACCAGCAGAGATCGGGCAGGGGGTCAGCCCCAGCATTTT. Translated, it gives CATSRDRAGGQPQHF.

The rearrangement uses TRBV4-1 and TRBJ2-1; D perhaps matches TRBD1 (6 bases). This CDR3 spans 18 amino acids. Germline CDR1 is MGHRA and CDR2 is YSYEKL. V lost 4 bases to trimming and J lost 4 bases, with 23 bases between them. The CDR3 protein is CASSRVAGTQSPYNEQFF. The CDR3 bases are TGCGCCAGCAGCCGAGTTGCCGGGACACAGAGTCCGTACAATGAGCAGTTCTTC.

The chain has TRBV19 and TRBJ2-1; TRBD2 matches at 12 bases. In germline, CDR1 is LNHDA, CDR2 SQIVND (reference sequence). The CDR3 runs 14 residues. The V segment lost 7 bases and the J segment 9 bases; nucleotides outside the gene matches: 7. As DNA, the CDR3 is TGTGCCAGTACGAGACTAGCGGGAGACAGTGAGCAGTTCTTC. This gives the protein CASTRLAGDSEQFF.

The V and J genes are TRBV7-8 and TRBJ2-2, with 7 bases aligning to TRBD1. CDR3 length equals 14 residues. With V trimmed by 4 bases and J by 7 bases, 6 bases remained unmatched. The germline V gene encodes CDR1 SGHVS and CDR2 FQNEAQ. The CDR3 DNA reads TGTGCCAGCAGCTCCGGACAGGAAGGCGGGGAGCTGTTTTTT. It specifies CASSSGQEGGELFF. Using reference TRBV7-8 and TRBJ2-2 for the parts outside the CDR3, the full variable domain is GAGVSQSPRYKVAKRGQDVALRCDPISGHVSLFWYQQALGQGPEFLTYFQNEAQLDKSGLPSDRFFAERPEGSVSTLKIQRTQQEDSAVYLCASSSGQEGGELFFGEGSRLTVL.

The chain carries TRBV5-1 and TRBJ2-7; D is possibly TRBD1 or TRBD2 (5 bases each). CDR1 and CDR2 from the germline V gene are SGHRS and YFSETQ. Trimming removed 4 bases from V and 3 bases from J, with 20 bases in between. The CDR3 is 16 amino acids. The CDR3 is CASSRKGTGPNYEQYF. The CDR3 DNA follows: TGCGCCAGCAGCAGGAAAGGGACCGGCCCCAACTACGAGCAGTACTTC.